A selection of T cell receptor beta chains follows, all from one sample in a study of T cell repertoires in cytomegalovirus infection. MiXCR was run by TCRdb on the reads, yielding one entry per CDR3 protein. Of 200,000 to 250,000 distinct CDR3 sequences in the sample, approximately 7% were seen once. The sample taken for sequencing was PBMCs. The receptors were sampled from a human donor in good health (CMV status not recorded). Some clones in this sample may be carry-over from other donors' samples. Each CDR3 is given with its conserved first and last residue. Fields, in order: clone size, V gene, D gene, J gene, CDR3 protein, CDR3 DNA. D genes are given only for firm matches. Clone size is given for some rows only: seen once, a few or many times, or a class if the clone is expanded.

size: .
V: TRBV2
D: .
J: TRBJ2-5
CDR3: CATMEGLETQYF
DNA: TGTGCCACCATGGAGGGGCTGGAGACCCAGTACTTC

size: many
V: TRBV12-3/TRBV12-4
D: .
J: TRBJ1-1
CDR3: CASRPIWGGGGLSTEAFF
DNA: TGTGCCAGCAGGCCCATTTGGGGGGGCGGGGGGTTGAGCACTGAAGCTTTCTTT

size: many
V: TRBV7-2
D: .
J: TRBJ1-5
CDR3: CASSSVAGLAQHF
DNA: TGTGCCAGCAGCTCAGTAGCGGGGTTGGCACAGCATTTT

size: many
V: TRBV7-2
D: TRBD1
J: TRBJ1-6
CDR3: CASSLRAGGGFISPLHF
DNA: TGTGCCAGCAGCTTAAGGGCCGGAGGGGGCTTTATTTCACCCCTCCACTTT

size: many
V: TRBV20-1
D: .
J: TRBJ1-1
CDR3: CSASDSLGLYTEAFF
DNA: TGCAGTGCTAGCGACAGTCTTGGGCTTTACACTGAAGCTTTCTTT

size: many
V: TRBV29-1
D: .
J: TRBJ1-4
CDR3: CSSRRGTDEKLFF
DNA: TGCAGCTCACGGAGGGGAACGGACGAAAAACTGTTTTTT

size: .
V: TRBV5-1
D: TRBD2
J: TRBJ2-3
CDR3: CASSLERGGDTQYF
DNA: TGCGCCAGCAGCTTGGAGCGGGGAGGGGATACGCAGTATTTT

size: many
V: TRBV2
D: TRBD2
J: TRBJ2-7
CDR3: CANPGGLAGGHYEQYF
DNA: TGTGCCAACCCAGGGGGCCTAGCGGGGGGCCACTACGAGCAGTACTTC

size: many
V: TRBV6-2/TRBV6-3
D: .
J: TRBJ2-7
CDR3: CASSPTAYEQYF
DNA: TGTGCCAGCAGCCCGACAGCCTACGAGCAGTACTTC

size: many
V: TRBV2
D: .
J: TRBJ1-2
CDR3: CASSELGYGYTF
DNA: TGTGCCAGCAGTGAACTTGGCTATGGCTACACCTTC

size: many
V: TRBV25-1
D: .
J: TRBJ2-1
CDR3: CASSEIGQAKTPYNEQFF
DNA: TGTGCCAGCAGTGAAATTGGGCAGGCAAAAACCCCATACAATGAGCAGTTCTTC

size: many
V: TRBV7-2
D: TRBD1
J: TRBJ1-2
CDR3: CASSPSGTGSYGYTF
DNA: TGTGCCAGCAGCCCCTCAGGGACAGGATCCTATGGCTACACCTTC

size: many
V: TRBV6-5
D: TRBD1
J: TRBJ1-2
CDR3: CASSYSGQANYGYTF
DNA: TGTGCCAGCAGTTACTCCGGACAGGCCAACTATGGCTACACCTTC

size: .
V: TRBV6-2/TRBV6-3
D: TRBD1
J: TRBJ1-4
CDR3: CASRGDREANEKLFF
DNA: TGTGCCAGCAGGGGCGACAGGGAAGCTAATGAAAAACTGTTTTTT

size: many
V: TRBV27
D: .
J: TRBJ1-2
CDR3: CASSYLGSNYGYTF
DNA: TGTGCCAGCAGTTATCTGGGATCAAACTATGGCTACACCTTC

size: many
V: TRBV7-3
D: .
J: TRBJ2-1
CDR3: CASSSNGGEQFF
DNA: TGTGCCAGCAGCTCGAACGGAGGCGAGCAGTTCTTC

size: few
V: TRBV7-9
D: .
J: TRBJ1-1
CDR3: CASSLFGGMNTEAFF
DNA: TGTGCCAGCAGCTTATTTGGCGGGATGAACACTGAAGCTTTCTTT

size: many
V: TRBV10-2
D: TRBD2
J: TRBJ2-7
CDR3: CASSSLAGNYEQYF
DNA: TGCGCCAGCAGTTCATTAGCGGGGAACTACGAGCAGTACTTC

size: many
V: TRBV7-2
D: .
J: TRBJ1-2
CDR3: CASSRLLDGYTF
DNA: TGTGCCAGCAGCCGGCTCCTGGATGGCTACACCTTC

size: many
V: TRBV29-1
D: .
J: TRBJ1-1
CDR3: CSVVLRGMRTEAFF
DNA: TGCAGCGTTGTACTAAGGGGTATGCGCACTGAAGCTTTCTTT

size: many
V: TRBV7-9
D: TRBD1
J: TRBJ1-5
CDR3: CASSQETGPPARPQHF
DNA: TGTGCCAGCAGCCAAGAGACAGGGCCACCAGCGAGACCCCAGCATTTT

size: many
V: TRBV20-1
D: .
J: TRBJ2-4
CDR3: CSAASGGMLWYF
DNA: TGCAGTGCTGCCTCGGGGGGCATGTTATGGTACTTC

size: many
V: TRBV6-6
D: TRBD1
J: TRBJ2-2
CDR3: CASSFGQGNTGELFF
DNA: TGTGCCAGCAGTTTTGGACAGGGAAACACCGGGGAGCTGTTTTTT

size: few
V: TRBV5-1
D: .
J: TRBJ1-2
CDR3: CASSLETDGYTF
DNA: TGCGCCAGCAGCTTGGAGACAGATGGCTACACCTTC

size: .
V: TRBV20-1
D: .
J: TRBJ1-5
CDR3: CSARGRHNQPQHF
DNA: TGCAGTGCTCGGGGACGGCACAATCAGCCCCAGCATTTT

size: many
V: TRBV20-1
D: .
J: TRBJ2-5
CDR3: CSARGPLGGQETQYF
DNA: TGCAGTGCTAGGGGGCCCCTTGGGGGACAAGAGACCCAGTACTTC

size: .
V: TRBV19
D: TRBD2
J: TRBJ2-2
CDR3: CASLSGGTGGELFF
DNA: TGTGCCAGTCTTAGCGGGGGTACCGGCGGGGAGCTGTTTTTT

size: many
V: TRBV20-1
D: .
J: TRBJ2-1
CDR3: CSAGRTGDEQFF
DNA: TGCAGTGCAGGGAGGACCGGGGATGAGCAGTTCTTC

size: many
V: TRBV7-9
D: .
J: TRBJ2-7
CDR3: CASTTGLGSEQYF
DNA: TGTGCCAGCACCACAGGGTTGGGGTCCGAGCAGTACTTC

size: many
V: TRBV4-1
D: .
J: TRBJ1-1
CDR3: CASRLDFGNTEAFF
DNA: TGCGCCAGCCGGTTAGACTTTGGGAACACTGAAGCTTTCTTT

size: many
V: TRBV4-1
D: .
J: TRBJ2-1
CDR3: CASSLQGGGTYNEQFF
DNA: TGCGCCAGCAGCCTCCAAGGGGGGGGGACCTACAATGAGCAGTTCTTC

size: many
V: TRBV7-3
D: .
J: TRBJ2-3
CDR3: CASTLPVRDTQYF
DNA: TGTGCCAGCACCCTCCCCGTAAGAGATACGCAGTATTTT

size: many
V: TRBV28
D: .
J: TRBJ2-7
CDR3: CASSLYGGTYEQYF
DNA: TGTGCCAGCAGTTTGTACGGGGGTACCTACGAGCAGTACTTC

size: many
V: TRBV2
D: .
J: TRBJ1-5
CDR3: CASRGQIFNQPQHF
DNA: TGTGCCAGCAGAGGACAGATATTTAATCAGCCCCAGCATTTT

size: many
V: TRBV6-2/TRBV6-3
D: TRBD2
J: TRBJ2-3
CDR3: CASSYSLGLASTDTQYF
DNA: TGTGCCAGCAGTTACTCCCTCGGACTAGCCAGCACAGATACGCAGTATTTT

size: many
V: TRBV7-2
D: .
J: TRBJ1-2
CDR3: CASSSTGTTHGYTF
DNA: TGTGCCAGCAGCTCAACCGGGACAACTCATGGCTACACCTTC

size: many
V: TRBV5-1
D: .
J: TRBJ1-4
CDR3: CASSSDRGPGTNEKLFF
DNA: TGCGCCAGCAGCTCCGACAGAGGGCCTGGTACTAATGAAAAACTGTTTTTT

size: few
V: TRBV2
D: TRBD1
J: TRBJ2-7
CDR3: CASRVGTATYEQYF
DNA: TGTGCCAGCAGAGTTGGGACAGCTACTTACGAGCAGTACTTC

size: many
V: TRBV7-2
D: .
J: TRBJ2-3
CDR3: CASSSGPFTDTQYF
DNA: TGTGCCAGCAGCTCAGGACCCTTCACAGATACGCAGTATTTT

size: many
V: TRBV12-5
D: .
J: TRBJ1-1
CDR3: CASALQGLGTEAFF
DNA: TGTGCTAGTGCCCTACAGGGTCTGGGGACTGAAGCTTTCTTT

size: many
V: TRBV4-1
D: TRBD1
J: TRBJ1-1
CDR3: CASSQADRDDTEAFF
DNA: TGCGCCAGCAGCCAAGCGGACAGGGACGACACTGAAGCTTTCTTT

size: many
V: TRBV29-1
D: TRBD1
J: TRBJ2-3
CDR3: CSANMGTGTTDTQYF
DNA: TGCAGCGCCAACATGGGGACAGGGACTACAGATACGCAGTATTTT

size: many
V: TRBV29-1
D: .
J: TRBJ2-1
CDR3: CSYTGRSYNEQFF
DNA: TGCAGCTATACAGGGCGTTCCTACAATGAGCAGTTCTTC

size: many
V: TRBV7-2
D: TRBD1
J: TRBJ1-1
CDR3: CASSGGTGVEAFF
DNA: TGTGCCAGCAGCGGGGGGACAGGGGTTGAAGCTTTCTTT

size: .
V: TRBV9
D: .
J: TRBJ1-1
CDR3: CASSERERVGDTEAFF
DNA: TGTGCCAGCAGCGAGAGGGAGCGGGTCGGGGACACTGAAGCTTTCTTT

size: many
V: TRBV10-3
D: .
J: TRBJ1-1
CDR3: CAISELGVTDEAFF
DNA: TGTGCCATCAGTGAATTAGGGGTAACAGATGAAGCTTTCTTT

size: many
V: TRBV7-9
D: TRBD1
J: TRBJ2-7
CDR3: CASSPLRDRDYEQYF
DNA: TGTGCCAGCAGCCCACTCCGGGACAGGGACTACGAGCAGTACTTC

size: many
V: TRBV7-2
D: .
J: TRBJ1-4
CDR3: CASSPRGGAPLEEKLFF
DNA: TGTGCCAGCAGTCCTCGGGGGGGGGCGCCTCTAGAAGAAAAACTGTTTTTT